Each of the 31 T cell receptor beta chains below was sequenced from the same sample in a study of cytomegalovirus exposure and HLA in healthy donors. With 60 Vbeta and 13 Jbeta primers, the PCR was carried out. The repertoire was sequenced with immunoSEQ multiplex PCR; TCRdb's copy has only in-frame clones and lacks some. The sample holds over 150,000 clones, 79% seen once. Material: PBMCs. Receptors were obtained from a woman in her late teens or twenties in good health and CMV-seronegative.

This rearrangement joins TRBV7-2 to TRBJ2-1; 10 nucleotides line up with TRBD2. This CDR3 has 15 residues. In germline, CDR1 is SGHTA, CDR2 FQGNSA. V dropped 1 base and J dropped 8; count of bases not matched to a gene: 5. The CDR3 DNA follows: TGTGCCAGCAGCTTAGAGGGACTAGCGACGCATGAGCAGTTCTTC. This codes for CASSLEGLATHEQFF.

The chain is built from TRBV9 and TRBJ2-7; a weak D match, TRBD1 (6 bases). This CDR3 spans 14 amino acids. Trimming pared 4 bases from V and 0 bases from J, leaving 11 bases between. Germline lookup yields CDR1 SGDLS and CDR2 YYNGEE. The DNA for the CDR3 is TGTGCCAGCAGCCCAGGGACATTCTCCTACGAGCAGTACTTC. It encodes CASSPGTFSYEQYF. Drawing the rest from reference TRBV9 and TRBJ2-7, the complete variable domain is DSGVTQTPKHLITATGQRVTLRCSPRSGDLSVYWYQQSLDQGLQFLIQYYNGEERAKGNILERFSAQQFPDLHSELNLSSLELGDSALYFCASSPGTFSYEQYFGPGTRLTVT.

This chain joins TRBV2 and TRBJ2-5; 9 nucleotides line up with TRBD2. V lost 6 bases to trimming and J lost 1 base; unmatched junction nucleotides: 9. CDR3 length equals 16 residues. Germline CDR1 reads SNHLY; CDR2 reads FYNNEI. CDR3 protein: CASRLGGGVGQETQYF. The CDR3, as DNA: TGTGCCAGCAGATTGGGCGGGGGGGTCGGCCAAGAGACCCAGTACTTC.

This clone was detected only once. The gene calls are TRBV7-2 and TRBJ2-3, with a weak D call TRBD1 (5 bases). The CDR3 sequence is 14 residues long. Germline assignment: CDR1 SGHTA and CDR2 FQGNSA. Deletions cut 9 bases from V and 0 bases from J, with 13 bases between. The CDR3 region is CASSLRASTDTQYF. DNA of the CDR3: TGTGCCAGTAGCCTCAGGGCGAGCACAGATACGCAGTATTTT.

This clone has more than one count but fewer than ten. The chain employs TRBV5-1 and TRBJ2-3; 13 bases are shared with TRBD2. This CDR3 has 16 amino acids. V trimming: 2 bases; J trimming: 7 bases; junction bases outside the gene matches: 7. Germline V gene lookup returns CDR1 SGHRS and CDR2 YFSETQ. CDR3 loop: CASSLTGTSGKNTQYF. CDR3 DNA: TGCGCCAGCAGCTTAACCGGGACTAGCGGGAAGAATACGCAGTATTTT.

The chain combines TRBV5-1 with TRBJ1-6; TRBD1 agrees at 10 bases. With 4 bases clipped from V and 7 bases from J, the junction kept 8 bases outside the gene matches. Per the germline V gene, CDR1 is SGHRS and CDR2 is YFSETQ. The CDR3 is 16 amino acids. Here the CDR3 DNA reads TGCGCCAGCAGCACTGACAGGGGGCGGTCAAATTCACCCCTCCACTTT. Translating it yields CASSTDRGRSNSPLHF.

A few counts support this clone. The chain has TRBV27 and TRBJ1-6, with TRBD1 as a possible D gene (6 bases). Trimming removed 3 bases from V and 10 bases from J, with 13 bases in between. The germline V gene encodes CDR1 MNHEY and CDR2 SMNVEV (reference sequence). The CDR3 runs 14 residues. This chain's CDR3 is CASSFSGVGSPLHF. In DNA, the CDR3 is TGTGCCAGCAGTTTTTCAGGGGTAGGCTCACCCCTCCACTTT.

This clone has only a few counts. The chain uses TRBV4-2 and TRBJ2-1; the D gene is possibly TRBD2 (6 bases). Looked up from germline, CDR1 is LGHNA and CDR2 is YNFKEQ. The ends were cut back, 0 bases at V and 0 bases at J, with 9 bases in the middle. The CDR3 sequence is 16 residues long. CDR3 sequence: CASSQDLAISYNEQFF. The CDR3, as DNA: TGTGCCAGCAGCCAAGACCTAGCGATCTCCTACAATGAGCAGTTCTTC.

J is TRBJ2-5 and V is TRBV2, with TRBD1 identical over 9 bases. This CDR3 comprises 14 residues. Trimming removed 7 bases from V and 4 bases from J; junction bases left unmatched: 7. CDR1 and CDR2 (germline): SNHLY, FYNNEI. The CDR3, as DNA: TGTGCCAGCACTTACCGGACAGGGGTAGAGACCCAGTACTTC. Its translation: CASTYRTGVETQYF.

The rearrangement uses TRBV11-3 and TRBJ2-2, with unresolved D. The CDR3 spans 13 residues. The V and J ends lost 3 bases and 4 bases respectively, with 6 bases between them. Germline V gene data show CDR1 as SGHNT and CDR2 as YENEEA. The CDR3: CASSFAVTGELFF. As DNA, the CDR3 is TGTGCCAGCAGCTTTGCAGTCACCGGGGAGCTGTTTTTT.

The CDR3 protein is CASGNSGGPGEQFF. Here the CDR3 DNA reads TGTGCTAGTGGTAACTCAGGGGGGCCAGGCGAGCAGTTCTTC. This chain connects TRBV12-5 to TRBJ2-1; D possibly corresponds to TRBD1 (7 bases). The CDR3 length is 14 residues. The V gene's germline CDR1 is LGHNT and CDR2 FRNRAP. V lost 5 bases to trimming and J lost 10 bases, with 18 bases between them.

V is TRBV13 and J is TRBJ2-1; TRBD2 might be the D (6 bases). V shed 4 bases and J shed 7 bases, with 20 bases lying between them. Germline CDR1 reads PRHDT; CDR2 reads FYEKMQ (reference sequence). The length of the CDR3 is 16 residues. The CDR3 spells CASSSLPGGSGNEQFF. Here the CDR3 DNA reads TGTGCCAGCAGCTCTCTACCGGGTGGGAGCGGGAATGAGCAGTTCTTC.

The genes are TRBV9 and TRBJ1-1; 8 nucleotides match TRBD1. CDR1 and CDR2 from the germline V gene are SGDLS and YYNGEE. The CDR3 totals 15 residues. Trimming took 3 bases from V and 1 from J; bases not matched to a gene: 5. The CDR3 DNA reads TGTGCCAGCAGCGGCGGACAGGGCCCGAACACTGAAGCTTTCTTT. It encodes CASSGGQGPNTEAFF.

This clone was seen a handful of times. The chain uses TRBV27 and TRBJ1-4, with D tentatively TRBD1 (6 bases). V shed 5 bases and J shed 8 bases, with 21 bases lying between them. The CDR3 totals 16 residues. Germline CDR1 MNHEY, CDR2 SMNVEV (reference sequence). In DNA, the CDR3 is TGTGCCAGCAGTGCCCTTTCGGGGGGCGCAGGGGAAAAACTGTTTTTT. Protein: CASSALSGGAGEKLFF.

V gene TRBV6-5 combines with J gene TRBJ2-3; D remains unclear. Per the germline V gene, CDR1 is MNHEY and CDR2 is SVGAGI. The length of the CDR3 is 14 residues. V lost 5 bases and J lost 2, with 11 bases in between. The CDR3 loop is CASSGEEITDTQYF. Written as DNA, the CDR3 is TGTGCCAGCAGTGGAGAGGAAATCACAGATACGCAGTATTTT.

CDR3 sequence (DNA): TGTGCCAGCAGCTTACCGGACACGTACACCATATATTTT. Translating gives CASSLPDTYTIYF. The chain uses TRBV7-3 and TRBJ1-3; TRBD1 might be the D (5 bases). This CDR3 spans 13 amino acids. Germline V gene data show CDR1 as SGHTA and CDR2 as FQGTGA. Between the trimmed V and J ends, which lost 2 bases and 8 bases, there was a span of 10 bases. The full variable domain, in which reference TRBV7-3 and TRBJ1-3 provide the parts outside the CDR3, is GAGVSQTPSNKVTEKGKYVELRCDPISGHTALYWYRQSLGQGPEFLIYFQGTGAADDSGLPNDRFFAVRPEGSVSTLKIQRTERGDSAVYLCASSLPDTYTIYFGEGSWLTVV.

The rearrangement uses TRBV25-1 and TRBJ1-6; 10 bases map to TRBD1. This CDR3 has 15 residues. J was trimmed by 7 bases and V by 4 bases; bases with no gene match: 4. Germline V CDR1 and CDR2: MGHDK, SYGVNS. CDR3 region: CASSVPGQGNSPLHF. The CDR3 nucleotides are TGTGCCAGCAGTGTCCCGGGACAGGGGAATTCACCCCTCCACTTT.

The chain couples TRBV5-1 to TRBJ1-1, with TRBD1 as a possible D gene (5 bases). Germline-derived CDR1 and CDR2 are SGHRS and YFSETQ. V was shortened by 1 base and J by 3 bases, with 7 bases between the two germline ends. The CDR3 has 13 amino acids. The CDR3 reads CASSLLGDTEAFF. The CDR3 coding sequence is TGCGCCAGCAGCTTGTTAGGGGACACTGAAGCTTTCTTT.

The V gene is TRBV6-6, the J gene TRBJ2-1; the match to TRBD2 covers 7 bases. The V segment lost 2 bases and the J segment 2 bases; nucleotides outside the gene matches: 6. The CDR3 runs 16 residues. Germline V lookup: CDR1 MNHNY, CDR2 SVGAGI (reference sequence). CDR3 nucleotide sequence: TGTGCCAGCAGTTACCGTGGAGCGGGACCCTACAATGAGCAGTTCTTC. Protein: CASSYRGAGPYNEQFF.

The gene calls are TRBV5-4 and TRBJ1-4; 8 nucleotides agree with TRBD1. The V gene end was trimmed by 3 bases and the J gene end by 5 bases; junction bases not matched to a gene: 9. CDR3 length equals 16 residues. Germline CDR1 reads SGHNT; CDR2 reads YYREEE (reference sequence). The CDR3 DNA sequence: TGTGCCAGCAGCTCGGGACAGGAAGGGCCAAATGAAAAACTGTTTTTT. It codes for CASSSGQEGPNEKLFF.

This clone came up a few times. The CDR3 region is CASSPAMASSYNSPLHF. In nucleotides, the CDR3 is TGTGCCAGCAGCCCGGCGATGGCTAGCTCCTATAATTCACCCCTCCACTTT. The rearrangement joins TRBV9 to TRBJ1-6; D gene ambiguous. CDR1 SGDLS and CDR2 YYNGEE come from the germline V gene. The CDR3 sequence is 17 residues long. Trimming left V 4 bases short and J 0 bases short, with 14 bases between.

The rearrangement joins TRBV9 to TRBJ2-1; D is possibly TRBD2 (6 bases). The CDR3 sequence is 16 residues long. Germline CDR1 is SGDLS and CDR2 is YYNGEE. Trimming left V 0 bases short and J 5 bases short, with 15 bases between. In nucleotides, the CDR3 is TGTGCCAGCAGCGTAGTTATGGGCGGGACCCACAATGAGCAGTTCTTC. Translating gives CASSVVMGGTHNEQFF.

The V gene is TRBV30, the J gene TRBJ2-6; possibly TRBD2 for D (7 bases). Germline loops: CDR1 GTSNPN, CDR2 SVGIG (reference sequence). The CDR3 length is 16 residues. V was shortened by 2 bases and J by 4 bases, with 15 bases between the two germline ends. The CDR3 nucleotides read TGTGCCTGGAGTCTCCGACGGGGGGCGGGGGCCAACGTCCTGACTTTC. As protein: CAWSLRRGAGANVLTF.

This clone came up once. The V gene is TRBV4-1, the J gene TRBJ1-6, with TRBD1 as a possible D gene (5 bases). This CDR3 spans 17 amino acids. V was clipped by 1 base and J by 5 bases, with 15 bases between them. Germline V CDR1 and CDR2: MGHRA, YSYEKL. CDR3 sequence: CASSQVIWQGNNSPLHF. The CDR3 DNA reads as TGCGCCAGCAGCCAAGTGATCTGGCAGGGTAATAATTCACCCCTCCACTTT.

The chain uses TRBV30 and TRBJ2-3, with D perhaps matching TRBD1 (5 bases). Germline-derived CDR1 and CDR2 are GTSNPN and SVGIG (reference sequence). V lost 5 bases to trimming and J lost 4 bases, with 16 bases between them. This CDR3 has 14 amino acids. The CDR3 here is CAWGQGVPPDTQYF. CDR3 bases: TGTGCCTGGGGTCAAGGGGTTCCTCCAGATACGCAGTATTTT.

The CDR3 coding sequence is TGTGCCAGCAGGAGTCCCGGACAGGGAGGGTTGGCGGATGGCTACACCTTC. Translating it yields CASRSPGQGGLADGYTF. The gene calls are TRBV28 and TRBJ1-2, with TRBD1 identical over 8 bases. CDR1 is MDHEN and CDR2 is SYDVKM in the germline V gene. V lost 6 bases and J lost 6; bases outside the gene matches: 18. The CDR3 is 17 residues long.

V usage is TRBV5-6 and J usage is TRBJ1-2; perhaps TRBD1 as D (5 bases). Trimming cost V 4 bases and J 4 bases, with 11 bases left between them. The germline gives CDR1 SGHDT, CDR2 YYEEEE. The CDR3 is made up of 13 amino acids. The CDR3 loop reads CASSRQGGYGYTF. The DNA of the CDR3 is TGTGCCAGCAGCCGGCAGGGAGGCTATGGCTACACCTTC.

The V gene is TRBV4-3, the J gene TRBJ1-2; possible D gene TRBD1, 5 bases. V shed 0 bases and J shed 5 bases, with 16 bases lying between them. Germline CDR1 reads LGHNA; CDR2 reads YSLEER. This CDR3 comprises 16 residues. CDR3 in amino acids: CASSQDYGGPGYGYTF. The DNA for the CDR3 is TGCGCCAGCAGCCAAGACTACGGGGGACCTGGATATGGCTACACCTTC.

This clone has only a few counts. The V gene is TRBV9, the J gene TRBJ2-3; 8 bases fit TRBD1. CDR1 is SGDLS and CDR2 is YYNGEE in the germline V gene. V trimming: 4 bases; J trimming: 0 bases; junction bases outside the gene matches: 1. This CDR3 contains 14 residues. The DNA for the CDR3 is TGTGCCAGCAGCCGGGACAGGAGCACAGATACGCAGTATTTT. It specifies CASSRDRSTDTQYF.

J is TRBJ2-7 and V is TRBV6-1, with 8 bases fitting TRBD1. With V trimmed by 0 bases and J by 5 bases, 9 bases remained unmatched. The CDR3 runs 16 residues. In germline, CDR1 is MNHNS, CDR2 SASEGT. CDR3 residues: CASSEAGTGFLHEQYF. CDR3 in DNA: TGTGCCAGCAGTGAAGCGGGGACAGGTTTTTTGCACGAGCAGTACTTC.

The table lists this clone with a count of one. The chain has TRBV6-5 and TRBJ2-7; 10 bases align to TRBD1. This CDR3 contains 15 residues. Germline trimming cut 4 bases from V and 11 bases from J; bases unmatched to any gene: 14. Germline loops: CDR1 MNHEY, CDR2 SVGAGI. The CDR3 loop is CASSSSVDRGIAEYF. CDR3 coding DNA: TGTGCCAGCAGTTCCTCCGTGGACAGGGGGATAGCAGAGTACTTC.